A single sample is the source of the 31 T cell receptor beta chains below, sequenced in a study of CD8+CD57+ T cells in acquired aplastic anemia. Patients chosen for sequencing had shown CD8+CD57+ cell expansion by flow cytometry. Genomic DNA was employed as the template in profiling TCR beta VDJ and CDR3. TCRdb re-called the reads through MiXCR, storing one row per CDR3 protein. The sample consists of some 180,000 distinct CDR3 sequences, about 60% of them appearing once. Sequencing used sorted CD4+, CD8+, or CD8+CD57+ T cells (not recorded which) from PBMCs. Receptors originate from a human donor with aplastic anemia.

The J gene is TRBJ1-4, the V gene TRBV20-1; a possible D gene is TRBD1 (6 bases). CDR3 length: 12 residues. Germline V gene lookup returns CDR1 DFQATT and CDR2 SNEGSKA (reference sequence). V lost 3 bases and J 8 bases, leaving 10 bases between the germline ends. CDR3 amino acids: CSARNRDEKLFF. Written as DNA, the CDR3 is TGCAGTGCTAGGAACAGGGACGAAAAACTGTTTTTT.

This clonotype was found many times. This sequence joins TRBV7-2 and TRBJ1-6, with TRBD1 matching over 10 bases. The CDR3 loop spans 15 amino acids. Germline CDR1 and CDR2: SGHTA and FQGNSA. V lost 5 bases and J lost 7; bases outside the gene matches: 5. The CDR3 nucleotides read TGTGCCAGCAGCCTTCGACAGGGGGCCAATTCACCCCTCCACTTT. It translates to CASSLRQGANSPLHF.

The chain joins TRBV7-3 to TRBJ1-2; a weak D match, TRBD1 (6 bases). Germline CDR1 is SGHTA and CDR2 is FQGTGA. Deletions cut 3 bases from V and 5 bases from J, with 13 bases between. The CDR3 loop spans 14 amino acids. The DNA for the CDR3 is TGTGCCAGCAGCTTTGCGGGGGCAGATTATGGCTACACCTTC. Encoded protein: CASSFAGADYGYTF.

As concerns this clonotype: The junction departs from the called germline gene at one end, perhaps through a read error. The V gene is TRBV24-1, the J gene TRBJ2-1; 7 nucleotides align to TRBD1. Germline assignment: CDR1 KGHDR and CDR2 SFDVKD. The CDR3 is 14 residues long. In DNA, the CDR3 is TGTGCCACCAGTGAAACAGGGGTCTACGATGAGCAGTTCTTC. Amino acids: CATSETGVYDEQFF.

This clonotype appeared a single time. Its ends do not fully match the called genes, so a read error is possible. The chain joins TRBV10-1 to TRBJ2-2; TRBD2 might be the D (5 bases). The CDR3 is 15 residues long. Germline V CDR1 and CDR2: WNHNN, SYGVQD (reference sequence). Written as DNA, the CDR3 is TGCGCCAGCAGTAGTCGGCAGGAGAACACCGGGGAGCTGTCTTGG. Translated: CASSSRQENTGELSW.

This rearrangement joins TRBV2 to TRBJ2-1; 9 bases agree with TRBD2. CDR3 size: 14 residues. The J segment lost 5 bases and the V segment lost 8 bases, leaving 7 bases of the junction unmatched. Germline CDR1 and CDR2: SNHLY and FYNNEI. CDR3 nucleotide sequence: TGTGCCAGCCTGGGACTAGCCCACCACAATGAGCAGTTCTTC. The encoded protein is CASLGLAHHNEQFF.

The rearrangement uses TRBV20-1 and TRBJ2-7, with D possibly being TRBD1 or TRBD2 (5 bases each). CDR3 length: 15 amino acids. Trimming took 0 bases from V and 0 from J, leaving 12 bases between them. The germline gives CDR1 DFQATT, CDR2 SNEGSKA (reference sequence). CDR3 region: CSARDLRGSSYEQYF. The CDR3 bases are TGCAGTGCTAGAGATCTGAGGGGTAGCTCCTACGAGCAGTACTTC.

The V call is TRBV13, the J call TRBJ2-5; D is possibly TRBD1 (5 bases). The CDR3 totals 17 residues. In germline, CDR1 is PRHDT, CDR2 FYEKMQ (reference sequence). With 0 bases removed from V and 2 bases from J, the gap between germline ends came to 16 bases. CDR3 in DNA: TGTGCCAGCAGCTTAGGGCAAACCCCAGGGCGGCAAGAGACCCAGTACTTC. This sequence encodes CASSLGQTPGRQETQYF.

This chain connects TRBV7-2 to TRBJ2-3, with TRBD2 matching over 12 bases. Germline assignment: CDR1 SGHTA and CDR2 FQGNSA. V lost 5 bases and J lost 6; bases outside the gene matches: 3. CDR3 size: 14 residues. The CDR3 protein is CASSVTSGGDTQYF. CDR3 nucleotides: TGTGCCAGCAGCGTAACTAGCGGGGGGGATACGCAGTATTTT.

There are many counts of this clonotype. The rearrangement joins TRBV7-6 to TRBJ2-7, with D perhaps matching TRBD2 (7 bases). There are 15 residues in the CDR3. V dropped 0 bases and J dropped 5 bases, with 14 bases sitting between them. The V gene's germline CDR1 is SGHVS and CDR2 FNYEAQ. The CDR3 sequence: CASSLAGGGGDEQYF. CDR3 bases: TGTGCCAGCAGCTTAGCGGGCGGGGGCGGCGACGAGCAGTACTTC.

There are many counts of this clonotype. The gene calls are TRBV6-1 and TRBJ2-7, with 7 bases identical to TRBD1. Germline loops: CDR1 MNHNS, CDR2 SASEGT. After removal of 5 bases from V and 0 bases from J, the junction contained 7 bases not matched to a gene. This CDR3 has 15 residues. The CDR3 region has the DNA TGTGCCAGCAGTAAGGGGAGACAGGGCTCCTACGAGCAGTACTTC. Protein product: CASSKGRQGSYEQYF.

The rearrangement joins TRBV3-1 to TRBJ1-6; D is ambiguous. CDR1 and CDR2 (germline): LGHDT, YNNKEL (reference sequence). V gave up 3 bases and J gave up 7 bases, with 7 bases separating them. The CDR3 contains 13 residues. CDR3 in DNA: TGTGCCAGCAGCCAGAACAGCAATTCACCCCTCCACTTT. This sequence encodes CASSQNSNSPLHF.

With regard to this clonotype: At one end, the junction sequence differs from germline, possibly due to a read error. The rearrangement links TRBV10-3 to TRBJ1-1; 8 positions agree with TRBD1. Germline V gene sequence: CDR1 ENHRY, CDR2 SYGVKD. CDR3 length: 13 amino acids. Here the CDR3 reads CASSQGAYAEAFF. The CDR3 DNA follows: TGTGCCAGCAGTCAGGGGGCCTACGCTGAAGCTTTCTTT.

This clonotype was seen ten or more times. This chain uses TRBV12-3 or TRBV12-4 with TRBJ2-7; D unresolved. The length of the CDR3 is 12 residues. V lost 6 bases and J lost 3, with 9 bases in between. The CDR3 sequence: CASRVRVYEQYF. The CDR3 region has the DNA TGTGCCAGCAGGGTTAGAGTCTACGAGCAGTACTTC.

This clonotype was observed at least ten times. The chain joins TRBV6-1 to TRBJ2-5; 10 nucleotides agree with TRBD2. This CDR3 region has 16 residues. With 4 bases clipped from V and 1 base from J, the junction kept 6 bases outside the gene matches. The germline V gene has CDR1 MNHNS and CDR2 SASEGT. The CDR3 spells CASSVESGGGQETQYF. CDR3 coding DNA: TGTGCCAGCAGTGTGGAAAGCGGGGGGGGCCAAGAGACCCAGTACTTC.

The chain combines TRBV19 with TRBJ2-1, with 8 positions matching TRBD2. This CDR3 has 15 amino acids. V dropped 5 bases and J dropped 1; count of bases not matched to a gene: 4. CDR1 LNHDA and CDR2 SQIVND come from the germline V gene (reference sequence). The CDR3 loop is CASSATSGSYNEQFF. Written as DNA, the CDR3 is TGTGCCAGTAGTGCAACTAGCGGTTCCTACAATGAGCAGTTCTTC.

The J gene is TRBJ1-3, the V gene TRBV12-3 or TRBV12-4, with a weak D call TRBD1 (5 bases). This CDR3 is built from 15 residues. Trimming removed 8 bases from V and 2 bases from J, with 16 bases in between. The CDR3 here is CASGPGGSAGNTIYF. CDR3 coding DNA: TGTGCCAGCGGGCCGGGGGGGTCTGCTGGAAACACCATATATTTT.

For this clonotype: The germline gene is not matched at one end of the junction; a read error may be the cause. The J gene is TRBJ2-7, the V gene TRBV24-1; the match to TRBD1 covers 9 bases. CDR3 length: 15 residues. Germline lookup yields CDR1 KGHDR and CDR2 SFDVKD. The CDR3 loop reads CATSDSGDRDYERYF. For the CDR3, the DNA is TGTGCCACCAGTGATTCCGGGGACAGGGACTACGAGCGGTACTTC.

V usage is TRBV2 and J usage is TRBJ2-1; D perhaps matches TRBD2 (5 bases). This CDR3 has 13 residues. Trimming stripped 3 bases from V and 4 bases from J, with 7 bases between. CDR1 and CDR2 from the germline V gene are SNHLY and FYNNEI. The CDR3 nucleotides are TGTGCCAGCAGTGACGGACTTTACAATGAGCAGTTCTTC. Its protein is CASSDGLYNEQFF. Variable domain in full (rest from reference TRBV2 and TRBJ2-1): EPEVTQTPSHQVTQMGQEVILRCVPISNHLYFYWYRQILGQKVEFLVSFYNNEISEKSEIFDDQFSVERPDGSNFTLKIRSTKLEDSAMYFCASSDGLYNEQFFGPGTRLTVL.

V usage is TRBV15 and J usage is TRBJ2-2; 9 positions match TRBD1. V dropped 3 bases and J dropped 3; count of bases not matched to a gene: 11. Germline CDR1 and CDR2: LNHNV and YYDKDF (reference sequence). The CDR3 is 18 residues long. CDR3 loop: CATSRPLQGARDTGELFF. The CDR3 bases are TGTGCCACCAGCAGGCCCTTACAGGGGGCAAGAGACACCGGGGAGCTGTTTTTT.

This clonotype was seen at least ten times. This chain links TRBV7-2 with TRBJ2-7; TRBD2 matches 7 bases. The germline V gene encodes CDR1 SGHTA and CDR2 FQGNSA. V lost 2 bases and J lost 1; bases outside the gene matches: 8. The CDR3 has 16 amino acids. CDR3 coding DNA: TGTGCCAGCAGCTTAAGTTGGGAGGGACGGTCCTACGAGCAGTACTTC. This translates into CASSLSWEGRSYEQYF.

The chain employs TRBV9 and TRBJ1-2; D unclear. The V gene lost 5 bases and the J gene lost 4 bases, with 18 bases spanning the gap. The germline V gene encodes CDR1 SGDLS and CDR2 YYNGEE. The CDR3 has 15 residues. CDR3 in DNA: TGTGCCAGCAGTTTAAGCCCTGGGGTACCCTATGGCTACACCTTC. As protein: CASSLSPGVPYGYTF.

This clonotype was recorded only once. The rearrangement uses TRBV7-3 and TRBJ2-2; D possibly corresponds to TRBD2 (5 bases). The CDR3 length is 17 residues. The V end was cut by 3 bases, the J end by 1 base, with 15 bases between. Germline V gene data show CDR1 as SGHTA and CDR2 as FQGTGA. The CDR3 DNA is TGTGCCAGCAGCTTGCCGTCCACGGGAATGAACACCGGGGAGCTGTTTTTT. This encodes CASSLPSTGMNTGELFF.

The chain recombines TRBV7-7 with TRBJ2-5; 7 nucleotides agree with TRBD1. From germline, CDR1 is SSHAT and CDR2 FNYEAQ (reference sequence). Trimming at V came to 4 bases and at J to 5 bases, leaving 10 bases not matched to a gene. The CDR3 consists of 15 residues. The CDR3, as DNA: TGTGCCAGCAGCTCGGGCAGGGTAGGGGGCGAGACCCAGTACTTC. Its translation: CASSSGRVGGETQYF.

This clonotype was counted a few times. CDR3 nucleotide sequence: TGTGCCAGCAGCTCGTCCGGGACTAAGCAGTACTTC. This translates into CASSSSGTKQYF. The chain employs TRBV7-9 and TRBJ2-7; 7 bases are shared with TRBD2. V was pared by 4 bases and J by 8 bases, with 5 bases of the junction left unmatched. The germline V gene encodes CDR1 SEHNR and CDR2 FQNEAQ (reference sequence). This CDR3 contains 12 residues.

This clonotype was counted only a few times. The chain has TRBV4-2 and TRBJ2-4; D is ambiguous. Trimming took 0 bases from V and 7 from J, leaving 13 bases between them. Germline CDR1 is LGHNA and CDR2 is YNFKEQ. CDR3 length: 15 amino acids. The CDR3 nucleotides read TGTGCCAGCAGCCAAGATCAGAGTGGCCCCAACATTCAGTACTTC. It encodes CASSQDQSGPNIQYF.

The chain couples TRBV7-9 to TRBJ2-3; D may be TRBD2 (6 bases). Deletions cut 6 bases from V and 1 base from J, with 17 bases between. The germline V gene has CDR1 SEHNR and CDR2 FQNEAQ (reference sequence). The CDR3 has 16 amino acids. The chain's CDR3 is CASRAAPGVGTDTQYF. DNA for the CDR3: TGTGCCAGCAGAGCAGCCCCGGGGGTAGGCACAGATACGCAGTATTTT.

The chain is built from TRBV15 and TRBJ2-5; D ambiguous. With 0 bases removed from V and 5 bases from J, the gap between germline ends came to 13 bases. CDR1 LNHNV and CDR2 YYDKDF come from the germline V gene (reference sequence). The CDR3 sequence is 15 residues long. CDR3 in amino acids: CATSRDPHPTETQYF. In DNA form, the CDR3 reads TGTGCCACCAGCAGAGATCCCCACCCAACGGAGACCCAGTACTTC.

This clonotype was found many times. The rearrangement uses TRBV12-3 or TRBV12-4 and TRBJ1-2; possibly TRBD1 for D (5 bases). V was clipped by 2 bases and J by 1 base, with 11 bases between them. The CDR3 is made up of 15 amino acids. CDR3 in DNA: TGTGCCAGCAGTTTAAAGGGACGTTGTAACTATGGCTACACCTTC. It specifies CASSLKGRCNYGYTF.

The chain recombines TRBV7-2 with TRBJ2-3; 10 bases match TRBD2. The junction had 11 bases not matched to a gene; V was cut back by 5 bases and J by 6 bases. Germline V lookup: CDR1 SGHTA, CDR2 FQGNSA. The CDR3 contains 16 residues. CDR3 bases: TGTGCCAGCAGCCCTACGGGACTAGCGATTCCTGATACGCAGTATTTT. This translates into CASSPTGLAIPDTQYF.

This clonotype was observed many times. This chain links TRBV6-5 with TRBJ2-7; D unresolved. In germline, CDR1 is MNHEY, CDR2 SVGAGI. V gave up 3 bases and J gave up 0 bases, with 15 bases separating them. The CDR3 extends over 16 amino acids. This CDR3 is CASSYTPDVYSYEQYF. As DNA, the CDR3 is TGTGCCAGCAGTTATACCCCTGACGTTTACTCCTACGAGCAGTACTTC.